The 22 T cell receptor beta chains reported below all come from one sample, sequenced in a study of CD8+ T cells in alopecia areata. The authors extracted RNA and reverse transcribed it into cDNA as the sequencing template. Produced via immunoSEQ multiplex PCR; TCRdb's table is partial and in-frame only. The sample consists of 150,000 to 200,000 clones, roughly two thirds of them appearing once. Treatment specified: oral pan-JAK inhibitor, 5-10 mg twice daily. The sequenced sample was CD4+ T cells sorted from blood, obtained at week 4, from a patient treated with tofacitinib. The receptors shown here come from a human donor with alopecia areata.

V gene TRBV2 combines with J gene TRBJ1-3; D is ambiguous. Germline CDR1 and CDR2: SNHLY and FYNNEI. CDR3 length: 14 residues. V lost 4 bases to trimming and J lost 0 bases, with 7 bases between them. The CDR3 loop is CASSAAGSGNTIYF. CDR3 nucleotide sequence: TGTGCCAGCAGTGCAGCAGGCTCTGGAAACACCATATATTTT.

About this clone itself: One end of the junction does not line up with germline, which may come from a read error. The chain employs TRBV29-1 and TRBJ1-2; 8 bases agree with TRBD1. CDR1 is SQVTM and CDR2 is ANQGSEA in the germline V gene. CDR3 length: 12 residues. CDR3 coding DNA: TGCAGCGTTGGGGACAGGCCCTATAGCTACACCTTC. As protein: CSVGDRPYSYTF.

The V gene is TRBV2, the J gene TRBJ2-1, with a weak D call TRBD1 (6 bases). The length of the CDR3 is 15 residues. Per germline, CDR1 SNHLY and CDR2 FYNNEI. V lost 6 bases and J lost 8, with 20 bases in between. CDR3 in DNA: TGTGCCAGCAGGCCCCAGGGGCAGGAGAAGGATGAGCAGTTCTTC. Its protein product is CASRPQGQEKDEQFF.

The rearrangement joins TRBV29-1 to TRBJ2-7; D remains ambiguous. The CDR3 runs 13 residues. Germline CDR1 is SQVTM and CDR2 is ANQGSEA. Trimming left V 8 bases short and J 0 bases short, with 14 bases between. Written as DNA, the CDR3 is TGCAGCACATTGGACCCGAGCTCCTACGAGCAGTACTTC. Translated, it gives CSTLDPSSYEQYF.

This chain uses TRBV4-2 with TRBJ1-1; D may be TRBD1 (6 bases). Germline-derived CDR1 and CDR2 are LGHNA and YNFKEQ. CDR3 length equals 13 residues. With 3 bases removed from V and 1 base from J, the gap between germline ends came to 6 bases. The CDR3 is CASSQTGNTEAFF. In DNA form, the CDR3 reads TGTGCCAGCAGCCAGACAGGGAACACTGAAGCTTTCTTT.

The chain links TRBV27 to TRBJ1-1, with D maybe TRBD1 (5 bases). V lost 3 bases and J 0 bases, leaving 8 bases between the germline ends. Germline V gene lookup returns CDR1 MNHEY and CDR2 SMNVEV (reference sequence). The CDR3 sequence is 14 residues long. Here the CDR3 DNA reads TGTGCCAGCAGTTTTCGACAGTTGAACACTGAAGCTTTCTTT. Protein product: CASSFRQLNTEAFF.

This clone appeared a single time. The chain joins TRBV27 to TRBJ2-7, with TRBD2 identical over 8 bases. There are 14 residues in the CDR3. V lost 6 bases and J lost 6; bases outside the gene matches: 10. The germline V gene encodes CDR1 MNHEY and CDR2 SMNVEV (reference sequence). CDR3 residues: CASRGSRGGREQYF. Written as DNA, the CDR3 is TGTGCCAGCAGAGGCTCCCGGGGGGGCCGCGAGCAGTACTTC.

The chain employs TRBV5-6 and TRBJ2-7; no clear D gene. The CDR3 totals 15 residues. Germline CDR1 is SGHDT and CDR2 is YYEEEE. Trimming pared 7 bases from V and 2 bases from J, leaving 19 bases between. Written as DNA, the CDR3 is TGTGCCAGCGGACGACGGCAGGTCCTAACCTACGAGCAGTACTTC. It encodes CASGRRQVLTYEQYF. Full variable domain (remainder filled in from reference TRBV5-6 and TRBJ2-7): DAGVTQSPTHLIKTRGQQVTLRCSPKSGHDTVSWYQQALGQGPQFIFQYYEEEERQRGNFPDRFSGHQFPNYSSELNVNALLLGDSALYLCASGRRQVLTYEQYFGPGTRLTVT.

CDR3 loop: CASSLAGVYNEQFF. DNA of the CDR3: TGTGCCAGCAGCTTAGCGGGGGTTTACAATGAGCAGTTCTTC. The V gene is TRBV7-6, the J gene TRBJ2-1, with D perhaps matching TRBD1 or TRBD2 (5 bases each). The germline CDR1 and CDR2 sequences are SGHVS and FNYEAQ. The V gene lost 0 bases and the J gene lost 4 bases, with 7 bases spanning the gap. This CDR3 is 14 amino acids long. The full variable domain, in which reference TRBV7-6 and TRBJ2-1 provide the parts outside the CDR3, is GAGVSQSPRYKVTKRGQDVALRCDPISGHVSLYWYRQALGQGPEFLTYFNYEAQQDKSGLPNDRFSAERPEGSISTLTIQRTEQRDSAMYRCASSLAGVYNEQFFGPGTRLTVL.

The chain carries TRBV10-2 and TRBJ2-7, with D possibly being TRBD2 (6 bases). The ends were cut back, 6 bases at V and 0 bases at J, with 9 bases in the middle. Looked up from germline, CDR1 is WSHSY and CDR2 is SAAADI. CDR3 length: 13 amino acids. The CDR3 protein is CASRSGPSYEQYF. In DNA form, the CDR3 reads TGCGCCAGCAGGAGCGGGCCCTCCTACGAGCAGTACTTC.

The V gene is TRBV5-1, the J gene TRBJ2-7, with 8 bases aligning to TRBD2. There are 13 residues in the CDR3. CDR1 and CDR2 from the germline V gene are SGHRS and YFSETQ. Trimming at V came to 4 bases and at J to 0 bases, leaving 0 bases not matched to a gene. The CDR3 region is CASSRGGSYEQYF. The CDR3 bases are TGCGCCAGCAGCCGGGGGGGCTCCTACGAGCAGTACTTC. Supplemented by reference TRBV5-1 and TRBJ2-7, the full variable domain reads KAGVTQTPRYLIKTRGQQVTLSCSPISGHRSVSWYQQTPGQGLQFLFEYFSETQRNKGNFPGRFSGRQFSNSRSEMNVSTLELGDSALYLCASSRGGSYEQYFGPGTRLTVT.

The chain combines TRBV30 with TRBJ2-2, with a possible D match to TRBD2 (5 bases). Trimming stripped 0 bases from V and 7 bases from J, with 12 bases between. This CDR3 has 14 residues. In germline, CDR1 is GTSNPN, CDR2 SVGIG (reference sequence). The DNA for the CDR3 is TGTGCCTGGAGTGTACTCGGGGTTATCGGGGAGCTGTTTTTT. It codes for CAWSVLGVIGELFF.

The V gene is TRBV5-1, the J gene TRBJ2-5; the D gene is possibly TRBD2 (6 bases). Germline lookup yields CDR1 SGHRS and CDR2 YFSETQ. There are 16 residues in the CDR3. Trimming removed 4 bases from V and 2 bases from J, with 18 bases in between. The CDR3 DNA reads as TGCGCCAGCAGCGTGTCTCCGGGACTTACTCAAGAGACCCAGTACTTC. This translates into CASSVSPGLTQETQYF.

V gene TRBV27 combines with J gene TRBJ2-3, with 11 bases fitting TRBD2. The CDR3 length is 17 residues. The V gene end was trimmed by 2 bases and the J gene end by 4 bases; junction bases not matched to a gene: 8. Germline V gives CDR1 MNHEY, CDR2 SMNVEV (reference sequence). The CDR3 here is CASSLTPLAGAPDTQYF. The DNA for the CDR3 is TGTGCCAGCAGTTTAACACCACTAGCGGGGGCACCAGATACGCAGTATTTT.

On this clone: Other DNA sequences within the sample encode an identical CDR3. The rearrangement uses TRBV5-1 and TRBJ2-5; a weak D match, TRBD1 (6 bases). Per germline, CDR1 SGHRS and CDR2 YFSETQ. The V end lost 2 bases, the J end lost 2 bases, and 10 bases lay between the germline ends. CDR3 length: 14 residues. CDR3: CASSLRGIQETQYF. The CDR3 DNA follows: TGCGCCAGCAGCTTAAGGGGGATACAAGAGACCCAGTACTTC.

The gene calls are TRBV6-5 and TRBJ1-2; D not certain. The CDR3 has 12 amino acids. V gave up 5 bases and J gave up 8 bases, with 12 bases separating them. Germline CDR1 reads MNHEY; CDR2 reads SVGAGI. CDR3 nucleotide sequence: TGTGCCAGCAGTCAAAGGTCATGGGGCTACACCTTC. Residues: CASSQRSWGYTF.

This chain links TRBV20-1 with TRBJ2-7; D is unclear. The V gene lost 6 bases and the J gene lost 5 bases, with 2 bases spanning the gap. The CDR3 consists of 8 residues. Germline-derived CDR1 and CDR2 are DFQATT and SNEGSKA (reference sequence). CDR3 sequence (DNA): TGCAGTGCGAACGAGCAGTACTTC. It codes for CSANEQYF.

This clone was counted once. This chain connects TRBV6-5 to TRBJ1-1, with D possibly TRBD1 on 5 matching bases. Germline V gene lookup returns CDR1 MNHEY and CDR2 SVGAGI. The CDR3 consists of 14 residues. Trimming took off 6 bases at V and 1 base at J, with 12 bases between the two ends. In nucleotides, the CDR3 is TGTGCCAGCAGCCCTGGGACGGAGAACACTGAAGCTTTCTTT. Its protein product is CASSPGTENTEAFF.

The rearrangement uses TRBV30 and TRBJ1-2, with D maybe TRBD1 (5 bases). The germline V gene encodes CDR1 GTSNPN and CDR2 SVGIG (reference sequence). The CDR3 is made up of 12 amino acids. V lost 4 bases and J 6 bases, leaving 12 bases between the germline ends. The CDR3 region is CAWNPGIHGYTF. The DNA for the CDR3 is TGTGCCTGGAACCCAGGGATCCATGGCTACACCTTC.

The chain carries TRBV6-6 and TRBJ1-1; 8 bases are a match to TRBD1. Trimming at V came to 7 bases and at J to 0 bases, leaving 4 bases not matched to a gene. Germline-derived CDR1 and CDR2 are MNHNY and SVGAGI (reference sequence). This CDR3 is built from 14 residues. The DNA of the CDR3 is TGTGCCAGCACCCCGGGACAGGTGAACACTGAAGCTTTCTTT. Its protein is CASTPGQVNTEAFF.

V gene TRBV23-1 combines with J gene TRBJ2-7; possibly TRBD2 for D (5 bases). TRBV23-1 is given ORF status, its function remaining uncertain. The CDR3 extends over 13 amino acids. V was shortened by 0 bases and J by 3 bases, with 6 bases between the two germline ends. The CDR3 bases are TGCGCCAGCAGTCAATCGGGGAGCTACGAGCAGTACTTC. Amino acids: CASSQSGSYEQYF.

In its sample, this clone was seen a few times. The V and J genes are TRBV11-2 and TRBJ1-6; D not certain. The V end was cut by 0 bases, the J end by 14 bases, with 11 bases between. This CDR3 has 13 amino acids. Germline CDR1 reads SGHAT; CDR2 reads FQNNGV. CDR3 residues: CASSLDLGGSLHF. In DNA, the CDR3 is TGTGCCAGCAGCTTAGATCTCGGCGGGTCCCTCCACTTT.